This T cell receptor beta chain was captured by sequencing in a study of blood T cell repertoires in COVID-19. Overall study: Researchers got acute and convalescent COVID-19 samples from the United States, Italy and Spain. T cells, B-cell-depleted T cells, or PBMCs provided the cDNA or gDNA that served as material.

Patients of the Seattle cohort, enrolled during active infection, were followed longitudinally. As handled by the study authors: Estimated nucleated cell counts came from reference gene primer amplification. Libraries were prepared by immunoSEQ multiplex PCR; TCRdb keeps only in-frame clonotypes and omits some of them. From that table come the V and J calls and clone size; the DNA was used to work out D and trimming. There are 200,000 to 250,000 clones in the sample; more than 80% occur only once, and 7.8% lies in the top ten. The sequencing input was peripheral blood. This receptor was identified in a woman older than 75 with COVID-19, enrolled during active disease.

DNA of the CDR3: TGTGCCAGCATCGGGGGAATTAATCAGCCCCAGCATTTT. Translating gives CASIGGINQPQHF. The chain recombines TRBV28 with TRBJ1-5; weak D call: TRBD1 (5 bases). The length of the CDR3 is 13 residues. CDR1 MDHEN and CDR2 SYDVKM come from the germline V gene. V gave up 7 bases and J gave up 4 bases, with 11 bases separating them.